Following are 16 T cell receptor beta chains from one sample sequenced in a study of T cells in Graves' hyperthyroidism and ophthalmopathy. It was RNA transcripts that yielded the amplified TCR beta CDR3 regions. The HTBI primer set was used in a first-round RT-PCR of the TCR CDR3. TCRdb recomputed calls from the multiplex PCR reads with MiXCR, one row per CDR3 protein. The repertoire holds some 400,000 distinct CDR3 sequences, with 19% as singletons. Source material: blood. The receptors shown here come from a woman aged 18-29 years with Graves' hyperthyroidism.

Many counts were recorded for this clonotype. This chain links TRBV15 with TRBJ2-5; possible D gene TRBD1, 5 bases. Germline V lookup: CDR1 LNHNV, CDR2 YYDKDF (reference sequence). V shed 0 bases and J shed 1 base, with 9 bases lying between them. This CDR3 contains 15 residues. The DNA for the CDR3 is TGTGCCACCAGCAGAGATCAGGGTCCCCAAGAGACCCAGTACTTC. This encodes CATSRDQGPQETQYF.

This clonotype has a count of ten or more. A junction end diverges from the germline sequence, so it may reflect a read error. The V gene is TRBV6-1, the J gene TRBJ1-2; D is ambiguous. CDR1 is MNHNS and CDR2 is SASEGT in the germline V gene. The CDR3 totals 12 residues. CDR3 loop: CASSEGVGGCTF. CDR3 DNA: TGTGCCAGCAGTGAAGGAGTAGGTGGCTGCACCTTC.

In this sample, this clonotype turned up many times. The chain employs TRBV19 and TRBJ1-3; no definite D call. The CDR3 extends over 15 amino acids. Trimming took 6 bases from V and 1 from J, leaving 13 bases between them. Germline V gene sequence: CDR1 LNHDA, CDR2 SQIVND (reference sequence). As DNA, the CDR3 is TGTGCCAGTAGCCTTCCTCGAGTTTCTGGAAACACCATATATTTT. Amino acid sequence: CASSLPRVSGNTIYF. Together with reference TRBV19 and TRBJ1-3, the CDR3 gives the full variable domain: DGGITQSPKYLFRKEGQNVTLSCEQNLNHDAMYWYRQDPGQGLRLIYYSQIVNDFQKGDIAEGYSVSREKKESFPLTVTSAQKNPTAFYLCASSLPRVSGNTIYFGEGSWLTVV.

The rearrangement uses TRBV7-2 and TRBJ2-7; no clear D gene. V was clipped by 4 bases and J by 1 base, with 11 bases between them. This CDR3 comprises 14 residues. Germline-derived CDR1 and CDR2 are SGHTA and FQGNSA. Written as DNA, the CDR3 is TGTGCCAGCAGCTCTTTCGGCGGATCCTACGAGCAGTACTTC. Translated: CASSSFGGSYEQYF.

V and J are TRBV7-8 and TRBJ1-2, with 7 nucleotides matching TRBD1. The CDR3 is 17 residues long. With 5 bases clipped from V and 1 base from J, the junction kept 13 bases outside the gene matches. Germline V CDR1 and CDR2: SGHVS, FQNEAQ. The CDR3 reads CASSPSSGTVDNYGYTF. CDR3 sequence (DNA): TGTGCCAGCAGCCCGAGTTCCGGGACAGTCGATAACTATGGCTACACCTTC.

This clonotype was counted only a few times. CDR3 sequence reads: CASSTRTRDTDTQYF. The CDR3, as DNA: TGTGCCAGCAGTACTCGGACTCGAGACACAGATACGCAGTATTTT. The chain couples TRBV28 to TRBJ2-3, with TRBD2 as a possible D gene (5 bases). Trimming cost V 5 bases and J 2 bases, with 14 bases left between them. Germline V gives CDR1 MDHEN, CDR2 SYDVKM. The CDR3 has 15 residues.

This clonotype was counted ten times or more. CDR3 nucleotide sequence: TGTGCCAGGAAGGGGGGTATTTTGGAGCCCCAGCATTTT. It codes for CARKGGILEPQHF. V and J are TRBV28 and TRBJ1-5; D is perhaps TRBD1 (6 bases). CDR3 size: 13 residues. Trimming pared 9 bases from V and 8 bases from J, leaving 17 bases between. Germline assignment: CDR1 MDHEN and CDR2 SYDVKM.

The chain carries TRBV5-8 and TRBJ1-4; D unclear. Trimming shortened V by 4 bases and J by 4 bases, and 11 bases separated the two germline ends. CDR1 and CDR2 from the germline V gene are SGHTS and YDEGEE. The CDR3 runs 14 residues. CDR3 nucleotides: TGTGCCAGCAGCGTCCGGGATTATAATGAAAAACTGTTTTTT. This sequence encodes CASSVRDYNEKLFF.

Ten or more counts support this clonotype. The rearrangement joins TRBV12-3 or TRBV12-4 to TRBJ1-2, with 8 nucleotides matching TRBD1. This CDR3 contains 14 residues. Unmatched junction bases numbered 8, after V lost 7 bases and J lost 4 bases. The CDR3 region is CASTPGGLAYGYTF. As DNA, the CDR3 is TGTGCCAGCACCCCAGGGGGCTTGGCCTATGGCTACACCTTC.

This clonotype was seen many times. The chain joins TRBV6-1 to TRBJ1-1, with a tentative D call TRBD1 (5 bases). CDR3 size: 13 residues. The V end was cut by 6 bases, the J end by 5 bases, with 13 bases between. The germline CDR1 and CDR2 sequences are MNHNS and SASEGT. The CDR3 sequence: CASRPDMGTEAFF. CDR3 nucleotide sequence: TGTGCCAGCAGACCGGACATGGGGACTGAAGCTTTCTTT.

This clonotype was observed at least ten times. The J gene is TRBJ2-2, the V gene TRBV27; 8 nucleotides align to TRBD2. The V and J ends lost 6 bases and 2 bases, in that order; junction bases with no gene match: 5. The CDR3 consists of 15 residues. The V gene's germline CDR1 is MNHEY and CDR2 SMNVEV (reference sequence). The CDR3 DNA reads as TGTGCCAGCAGAGCAGCGGGGGTCAACACCGGGGAGCTGTTTTTT. This codes for CASRAAGVNTGELFF.

The V gene is TRBV6-1, the J gene TRBJ1-1, with 9 positions matching TRBD1. The V gene end was trimmed by 6 bases and the J gene end by 2 bases; junction bases not matched to a gene: 7. The germline CDR1 and CDR2 sequences are MNHNS and SASEGT. The length of the CDR3 is 15 residues. CDR3 sequence (DNA): TGTGCCAGCAGCCTTCCGGGACAGGGTAACACTGAAGCTTTCTTT. This sequence encodes CASSLPGQGNTEAFF.

This clonotype was seen more than once but under ten times. The rearrangement joins TRBV7-9 to TRBJ2-5; 10 bases align to TRBD1. This CDR3 is built from 15 residues. V lost 5 bases to trimming and J lost 4 bases; unmatched junction nucleotides: 7. Germline CDR1 SEHNR, CDR2 FQNEAQ (reference sequence). The CDR3 DNA follows: TGTGCCAGCAGCGAAGGACAGGGGGTCTTAGAGACCCAGTACTTC. Its protein product is CASSEGQGVLETQYF.

Many counts were recorded for this clonotype. V is TRBV20-1 and J is TRBJ2-5; unclear D gene. V was clipped by 1 base and J by 3 bases, with 15 bases between them. Germline lookup yields CDR1 DFQATT and CDR2 SNEGSKA (reference sequence). This CDR3 is built from 15 residues. The CDR3 region is CSARVVPATEETQYF. The CDR3 region has the DNA TGCAGTGCTAGAGTGGTGCCCGCCACAGAAGAGACCCAGTACTTC.

The gene calls are TRBV12-3 or TRBV12-4 and TRBJ1-1; D not certain. The CDR3 has 12 amino acids. The V and J ends lost 4 bases and 11 bases respectively, with 14 bases between them. CDR3 nucleotide sequence: TGTGCCAGCAGTTCGTTTGGAGCAACTGCTTTCTTT. This sequence encodes CASSSFGATAFF.

This clonotype was detected many times. The chain is built from TRBV29-1 and TRBJ1-2, with a weak D call TRBD1 (6 bases). Trimming removed 5 bases from V and 8 bases from J, with 15 bases in between. Germline CDR1 and CDR2: SQVTM and ANQGSEA. This CDR3 has 12 residues. CDR3 sequence (DNA): TGCAGCGTTTTCCGGGGGGCCAAGGGCTACACCTTC. This gives the protein CSVFRGAKGYTF.